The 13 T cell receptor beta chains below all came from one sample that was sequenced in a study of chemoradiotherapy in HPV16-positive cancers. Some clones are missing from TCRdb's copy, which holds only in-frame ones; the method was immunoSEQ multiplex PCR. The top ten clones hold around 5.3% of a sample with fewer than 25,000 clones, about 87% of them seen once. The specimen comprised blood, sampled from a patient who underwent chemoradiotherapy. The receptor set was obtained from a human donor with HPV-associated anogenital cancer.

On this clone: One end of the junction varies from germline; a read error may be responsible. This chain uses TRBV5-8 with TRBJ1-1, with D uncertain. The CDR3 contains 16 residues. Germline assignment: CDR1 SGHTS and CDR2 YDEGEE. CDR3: CASILRAADMNTEAFF. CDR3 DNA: TGTGCCAGCATCTTGCGGGCAGCCGATATGAACACTGAAGCTTTCTTT.

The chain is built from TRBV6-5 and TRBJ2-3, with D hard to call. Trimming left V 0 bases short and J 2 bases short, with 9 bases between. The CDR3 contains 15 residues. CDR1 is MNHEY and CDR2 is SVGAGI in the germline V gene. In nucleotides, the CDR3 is TGTGCCAGCAGTTACTCGGTGGAAAACACAGATACGCAGTATTTT. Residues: CASSYSVENTDTQYF.

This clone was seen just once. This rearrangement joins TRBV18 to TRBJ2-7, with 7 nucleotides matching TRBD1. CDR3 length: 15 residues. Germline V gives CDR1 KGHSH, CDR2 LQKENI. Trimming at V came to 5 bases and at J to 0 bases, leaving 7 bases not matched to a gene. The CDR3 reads CASSASGGNSYEQYF. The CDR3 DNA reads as TGTGCCAGCTCAGCCTCAGGGGGTAACTCCTACGAGCAGTACTTC. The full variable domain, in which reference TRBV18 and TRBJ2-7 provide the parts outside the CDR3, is NAGVMQNPRHLVRRRGQEARLRCSPMKGHSHVYWYRQLPEEGLKFMVYLQKENIIDESGMPKERFSAEFPKEGPSILRIQQVVRGDSAAYFCASSASGGNSYEQYFGPGTRLTVT.

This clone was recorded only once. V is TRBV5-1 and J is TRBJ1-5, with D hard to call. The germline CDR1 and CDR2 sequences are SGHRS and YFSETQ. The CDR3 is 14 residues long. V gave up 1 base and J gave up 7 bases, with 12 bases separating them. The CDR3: CASSLMGGRQPQHF. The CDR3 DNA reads TGCGCCAGCAGCTTGATGGGAGGGAGGCAGCCCCAGCATTTT.

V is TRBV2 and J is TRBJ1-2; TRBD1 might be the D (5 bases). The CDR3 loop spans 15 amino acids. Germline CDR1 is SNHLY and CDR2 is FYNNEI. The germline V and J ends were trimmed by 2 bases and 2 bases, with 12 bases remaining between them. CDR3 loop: CASSEIRDGNYGYTF. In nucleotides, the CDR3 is TGTGCCAGCAGTGAAATAAGGGACGGAAACTATGGCTACACCTTC.

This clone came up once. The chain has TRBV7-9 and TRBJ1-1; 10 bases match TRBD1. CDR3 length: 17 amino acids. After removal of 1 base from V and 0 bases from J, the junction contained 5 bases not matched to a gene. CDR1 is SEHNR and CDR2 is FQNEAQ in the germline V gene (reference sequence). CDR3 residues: CASSLGQGAVLNTEAFF. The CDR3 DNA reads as TGTGCCAGCAGCTTAGGACAGGGGGCTGTTTTGAACACTGAAGCTTTCTTT.

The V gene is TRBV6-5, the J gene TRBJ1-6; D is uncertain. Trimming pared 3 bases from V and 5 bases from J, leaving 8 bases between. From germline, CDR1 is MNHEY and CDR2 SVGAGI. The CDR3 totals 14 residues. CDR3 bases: TGTGCCAGCAGTTATGCTACGGATAATTCACCCCTCCACTTT. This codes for CASSYATDNSPLHF.

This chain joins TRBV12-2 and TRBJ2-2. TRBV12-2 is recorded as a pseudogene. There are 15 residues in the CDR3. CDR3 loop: CASRYWTLVTGELFF. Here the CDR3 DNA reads TGTGCAAGTCGCTACTGGACGTTGGTCACCGGGGAGCTGTTTTTT.

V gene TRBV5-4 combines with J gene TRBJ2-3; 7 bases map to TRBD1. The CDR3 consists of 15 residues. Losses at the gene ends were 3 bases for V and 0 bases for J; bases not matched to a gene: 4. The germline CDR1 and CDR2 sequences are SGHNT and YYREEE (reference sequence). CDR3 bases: TGTGCCAGCAGCTCGGGACAGCCTAGCACAGATACGCAGTATTTT. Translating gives CASSSGQPSTDTQYF.

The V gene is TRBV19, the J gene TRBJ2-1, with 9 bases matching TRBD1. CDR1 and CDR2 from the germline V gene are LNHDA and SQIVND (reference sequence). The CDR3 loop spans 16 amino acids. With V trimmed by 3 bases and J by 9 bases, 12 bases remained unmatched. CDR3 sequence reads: CASSIGRRQGEGEQFF. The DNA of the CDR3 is TGTGCCAGTAGTATCGGTAGGAGACAGGGGGAAGGTGAGCAGTTCTTC. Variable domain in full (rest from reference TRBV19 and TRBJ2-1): DGGITQSPKYLFRKEGQNVTLSCEQNLNHDAMYWYRQDPGQGLRLIYYSQIVNDFQKGDIAEGYSVSREKKESFPLTVTSAQKNPTAFYLCASSIGRRQGEGEQFFGPGTRLTVL.

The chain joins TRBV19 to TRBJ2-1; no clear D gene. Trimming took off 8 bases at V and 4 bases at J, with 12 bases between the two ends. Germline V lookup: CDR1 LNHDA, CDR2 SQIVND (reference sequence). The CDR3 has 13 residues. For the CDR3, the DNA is TGTGCCAGTCGGTCCTTAGGGTACAATGAGCAGTTCTTC. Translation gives CASRSLGYNEQFF.

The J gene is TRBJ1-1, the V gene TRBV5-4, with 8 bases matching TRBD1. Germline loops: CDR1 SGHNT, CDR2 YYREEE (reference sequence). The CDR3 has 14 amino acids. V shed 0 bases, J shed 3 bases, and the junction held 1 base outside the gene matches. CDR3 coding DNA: TGTGCCAGCAGCTTGGTACAGGGGGACACTGAAGCTTTCTTT. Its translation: CASSLVQGDTEAFF.

The CDR3 protein is CASSLGGEGSPLHF. As DNA, the CDR3 is TGTGCCAGCAGCTTAGGAGGAGAGGGATCACCCCTCCACTTT. The rearrangement links TRBV7-9 to TRBJ1-6; no reliable D call. CDR1 SEHNR and CDR2 FQNEAQ come from the germline V gene (reference sequence). V was cut by 1 base and J by 10 bases, with 11 bases left in between. The CDR3 is 14 residues long.